A single sample is the source of the 12 T cell receptor beta chains below, sequenced in a study of cytomegalovirus exposure and HLA in healthy donors. Amplification used 60 Vbeta primers and 13 Jbeta primers. Sequencing used immunoSEQ multiplex PCR; TCRdb keeps in-frame clones, though not all of them. The table lists 83,000 or so clones, around 76% of them singletons. Specimen: PBMCs. These TCRs come from a man between 25 and 39 years old in good health and CMV-seropositive.

CDR3: CASSLEGAGVPPLFF. For the CDR3, the DNA is TGTGCCAGCAGCTTAGAGGGGGCAGGGGTCCCGCCACTGTTTTTT. The V call is TRBV7-2, the J call TRBJ2-2, with 7 bases identical to TRBD1. V lost 1 base, J lost 14 bases, and 13 bases stayed unmatched. Germline CDR1 is SGHTA and CDR2 is FQGNSA. The CDR3 consists of 15 residues.

At least ten counts were recorded for this clone. V gene TRBV6-4 combines with J gene TRBJ2-2, with 9 bases matching TRBD2. Germline V gene sequence: CDR1 MRHNA, CDR2 SNTAGT. This CDR3 is 14 amino acids long. The J segment lost 3 bases and the V segment lost 4 bases, leaving 0 bases of the junction unmatched. The CDR3 DNA sequence: TGTGCCAGCAGTGCTAGCGGGGACACCGGGGAGCTGTTTTTT. As protein: CASSASGDTGELFF.

This chain uses TRBV7-9 with TRBJ2-2, with D hard to call. The germline V gene encodes CDR1 SEHNR and CDR2 FQNEAQ (reference sequence). V lost 1 base and J 6 bases, leaving 9 bases between the germline ends. The CDR3 spans 14 residues. The CDR3, as DNA: TGTGCCAGCAGCTTAGGTAGTGGAGCCGGGGAGCTGTTTTTT. This sequence encodes CASSLGSGAGELFF.

The rearrangement links TRBV6-5 to TRBJ1-3; TRBD1 might be the D (5 bases). Between the trimmed V and J ends, which lost 8 bases and 0 bases, there was a span of 8 bases. Germline CDR1 reads MNHEY; CDR2 reads SVGAGI. The CDR3 loop spans 13 amino acids. CDR3 region: CASAGLSGNTIYF. CDR3 in DNA: TGTGCCAGCGCGGGGCTCTCTGGAAACACCATATATTTT.

The V and J genes are TRBV19 and TRBJ1-3, with D possibly being TRBD1 (6 bases). Germline V lookup: CDR1 LNHDA, CDR2 SQIVND (reference sequence). The CDR3 extends over 15 amino acids. The V gene lost 2 bases and the J gene lost 2 bases, with 10 bases spanning the gap. CDR3 nucleotides: TGTGCCAGTAGTATAACCGGGACAACTGGAAACACCATATATTTT. This encodes CASSITGTTGNTIYF.

In this sample, this clone turned up a few times. V usage is TRBV9 and J usage is TRBJ2-5; TRBD1 matches 9 bases. The CDR3 spans 15 residues. The ends lost 0 bases at V and 4 bases at J; junction bases unmatched: 4. Germline assignment: CDR1 SGDLS and CDR2 YYNGEE. The CDR3 nucleotides are TGTGCCAGCAGCGTAGGGGGACAGGGTTTAGAGACCCAGTACTTC. Its protein is CASSVGGQGLETQYF.

The chain has TRBV12-2 and TRBJ1-6; the D call in the table, TRBD1, was not verified against the DNA. TRBV12-2 is designated a pseudogene. The CDR3 has 17 amino acids. CDR3 nucleotide sequence: TGTGCAAGTCGCTACGACACCCCGAGCTCCTATAATTCACCCCTCCACTTT. This gives the protein CASRYDTPSSYNSPLHF.

The V and J genes are TRBV7-2 and TRBJ2-1; D perhaps matches TRBD2 (7 bases). This CDR3 comprises 14 residues. The germline V and J ends were trimmed by 5 bases and 6 bases, with 14 bases remaining between them. Germline CDR1 is SGHTA and CDR2 is FQGNSA. This CDR3 reads CASSVVGGPNEQFF. In DNA, the CDR3 is TGTGCCAGCAGCGTGGTGGGGGGGCCCAATGAGCAGTTCTTC.

This clone was counted once. The J gene is TRBJ2-5, the V gene TRBV7-8; 7 nucleotides agree with TRBD2. Trimming cost V 5 bases and J 3 bases; bases outside gene matches: 6. Germline V lookup: CDR1 SGHVS, CDR2 FQNEAQ. This CDR3 has 14 amino acids. CDR3 sequence reads: CASSPAGLEETQYF. As DNA, the CDR3 is TGTGCCAGCAGCCCAGCGGGGCTCGAAGAGACCCAGTACTTC.

V and J are TRBV28 and TRBJ1-1, with TRBD1 identical over 9 bases. The CDR3 sequence is 17 residues long. Germline lookup yields CDR1 MDHEN and CDR2 SYDVKM. The trim removed 3 bases at V and 3 bases at J, leaving 11 bases unmatched. CDR3 region: CASSFGLEDRGDTEAFF. The CDR3 nucleotides read TGTGCCAGCAGTTTTGGATTGGAAGACAGGGGGGACACTGAAGCTTTCTTT.

Here the CDR3 DNA reads TGTGCCAGCAGCCATGGACAGGGGGGCAATCAGCCCCAGCATTTT. Its protein product is CASSHGQGGNQPQHF. V usage is TRBV14 and J usage is TRBJ1-5; 10 nucleotides agree with TRBD1. Germline V CDR1 and CDR2: SGHDN, FVKESK. V was pared by 3 bases and J by 2 bases, with 1 base of the junction left unmatched. This CDR3 comprises 15 residues.

A remark on this clone: The junction shows a germline mismatch at one end, possibly a read error. The chain links TRBV7-9 to TRBJ1-6; 12 bases are a match to TRBD1. The CDR3 is made up of 17 amino acids. Germline V gene lookup returns CDR1 SEHNR and CDR2 FQNEAQ (reference sequence). Here the CDR3 DNA reads TGTTCCAGCAGCTTACGGGGGACAGGGGGCCCCAATTCACCCCTCCACTTT. Protein sequence: CSSSLRGTGGPNSPLHF.